Presented here are 21 T cell receptor beta chains from one specimen sequenced in a study of Ad26.COV2.S vaccination and SARS-CoV-2 variants. The method was immunoSEQ multiplex PCR; TCRdb's version includes in-frame clones alone and lacks a portion of them. The sample contains hundreds of thousands of clones, about 89% of which appear only once. The treatment denotes: 15 to 20 received Ad26.COV2.S at low or high dose, single or two shots; roughly 5 received placebo; per-sample allocation not given. Sampling was performed 63 days after the first vaccine or placebo injection. The material sequenced was peripheral blood, taken in a trial of Ad26.COV2.S vaccine versus placebo. The receptors were gathered from a person aged 18 to 65 who received the Ad26.COV2.S COVID-19 vaccine or a placebo.

The rearrangement joins TRBV4-1 to TRBJ2-1; 9 bases are a match to TRBD2. CDR1 and CDR2 (germline): MGHRA, YSYEKL. The junction had 7 bases not matched to a gene; V was cut back by 2 bases and J by 5 bases. This CDR3 is built from 16 residues. The CDR3 reads CASSQPTSGGHNEQFF. DNA for the CDR3: TGCGCCAGCAGCCAACCGACTAGCGGAGGACACAATGAGCAGTTCTTC.

CDR3 amino acids: CASSLLGQANYNEQFF. The CDR3, as DNA: TGTGCCAGCAGCTTACTCGGACAGGCAAACTACAATGAGCAGTTCTTC. The chain uses TRBV7-3 and TRBJ2-1; 7 bases are shared with TRBD1. Germline CDR1 and CDR2: SGHTA and FQGTGA. The J segment lost 3 bases and the V segment lost 2 bases, leaving 7 bases of the junction unmatched. The CDR3 consists of 16 residues.

This clone appeared once. The rearrangement uses TRBV7-2 and TRBJ2-5; tentative D call: TRBD1 (5 bases). The V gene lost 1 base and the J gene lost 5 bases, with 11 bases spanning the gap. Per germline, CDR1 SGHTA and CDR2 FQGNSA. The CDR3 spans 14 residues. The CDR3 DNA follows: TGTGCCAGCAGCTTAGGGACATTTATGGAGACCCAGTACTTC. Translating gives CASSLGTFMETQYF.

The V gene is TRBV19, the J gene TRBJ1-3; weak D call: TRBD1 (6 bases). The CDR3 loop spans 18 amino acids. Germline CDR1 and CDR2: LNHDA and SQIVND (reference sequence). The V and J ends lost 0 bases and 0 bases respectively, with 15 bases between them. This chain's CDR3 is CASSIDSYGTTSGNTIYF. CDR3 in DNA: TGTGCCAGTAGTATAGATTCGTACGGGACAACCTCTGGAAACACCATATATTTT.

The chain carries TRBV11-3 and TRBJ2-1, with TRBD2 matching over 7 bases. There are 16 residues in the CDR3. V gave up 4 bases and J gave up 0 bases; unmatched junction bases: 6. Germline loops: CDR1 SGHNT, CDR2 YENEEA. The CDR3: CASSSRRESSYNEQFF. CDR3 coding DNA: TGTGCCAGCAGCTCTAGGCGGGAGAGCTCCTACAATGAGCAGTTCTTC. The full variable domain, rest sourced from reference TRBV11-3 and TRBJ2-1, is EAGVVQSPRYKIIEKKQPVAFWCNPISGHNTLYWYLQNLGQGPELLIRYENEEAVDDSQLPKDRFSAERLKGVDSTLKIQPAELGDSAVYLCASSSRRESSYNEQFFGPGTRLTVL.

The chain uses TRBV7-9 and TRBJ2-7, with a possible D match to TRBD2 (6 bases). V lost 4 bases to trimming and J lost 0 bases, with 19 bases between them. CDR3 size: 17 residues. CDR1 is SEHNR, CDR2 FQNEAQ, per germline (reference sequence). The CDR3 DNA is TGTGCCAGCAGCTCCTGGCGGGGTGTGGACACCTCCTACGAGCAGTACTTC. As protein: CASSSWRGVDTSYEQYF.

With regard to this clone: Distinct nucleotide sequences in the sample also encode this CDR3. The V gene is TRBV18, the J gene TRBJ1-1, with 8 positions matching TRBD1. This CDR3 has 13 residues. J was trimmed by 4 bases and V by 6 bases; bases with no gene match: 4. CDR1 is KGHSH, CDR2 LQKENI, per germline. DNA of the CDR3: TGTGCCAGCTCTCTGGACAGGGCCACTGAAGCTTTCTTT. It encodes CASSLDRATEAFF.

As regards this clone: This same CDR3 is encoded by further DNA sequences in the sample. This rearrangement joins TRBV5-1 to TRBJ2-1, with unresolved D. CDR3 length: 15 residues. The V gene lost 1 base and the J gene lost 0 bases, with 8 bases spanning the gap. Per the germline V gene, CDR1 is SGHRS and CDR2 is YFSETQ. Here the CDR3 reads CASSLPPSSYNEQFF. DNA for the CDR3: TGCGCCAGCAGCTTGCCCCCATCCTCCTACAATGAGCAGTTCTTC.

About this clone: At the DNA level, this CDR3 is encoded by other sequences in the same sample as well. The chain combines TRBV18 with TRBJ1-1; tentative D call: TRBD1 (6 bases). The V end was cut by 3 bases, the J end by 3 bases, with 8 bases between. Germline CDR1 reads KGHSH; CDR2 reads LQKENI. The CDR3 runs 13 residues. The CDR3 loop reads CASSPHRDTEAFF. CDR3 in DNA: TGTGCCAGCTCACCGCACAGGGACACTGAAGCTTTCTTT.

This chain uses TRBV19 with TRBJ1-2; TRBD1 might be the D (5 bases). V lost 7 bases to trimming and J lost 4 bases, with 22 bases between them. Germline V gene sequence: CDR1 LNHDA, CDR2 SQIVND (reference sequence). This CDR3 contains 16 residues. For the CDR3, the DNA is TGTGCCAGTACTGATCAACGGGACGGGCGAAGCTATGGCTACACCTTC. Its translation is CASTDQRDGRSYGYTF.

This clone was seen more than once but under ten times. The chain uses TRBV30 and TRBJ2-5, with 11 bases lining up with TRBD2. Trimming took 6 bases from V and 4 from J; bases not matched to a gene: 22. This CDR3 contains 19 residues. CDR1 GTSNPN and CDR2 SVGIG come from the germline V gene (reference sequence). DNA of the CDR3: TGTGCCTGCTCCCCTTCGGATCTAGCGGGGGGTGCAGGTCGAGAGACCCAGTACTTC. Its protein product is CACSPSDLAGGAGRETQYF.

This chain connects TRBV2 to TRBJ2-1, with 10 bases that match TRBD2. The length of the CDR3 is 14 residues. Germline values: CDR1 SNHLY, CDR2 FYNNEI. Trimming took 8 bases from V and 6 from J; bases not matched to a gene: 7. CDR3 residues: CASFPAGGFNEQFF. CDR3 sequence (DNA): TGTGCCAGCTTTCCAGCGGGGGGGTTCAATGAGCAGTTCTTC. Filled out from reference TRBV2 and TRBJ2-1, the complete variable domain reads EPEVTQTPSHQVTQMGQEVILRCVPISNHLYFYWYRQILGQKVEFLVSFYNNEISEKSEIFDDQFSVERPDGSNFTLKIRSTKLEDSAMYFCASFPAGGFNEQFFGPGTRLTVL.

The table lists this clone with a count of one. The chain combines TRBV7-9 with TRBJ2-5; TRBD2 agrees at 7 bases. J gave up 4 bases and V 7 bases, and 12 bases lay outside the gene matches. CDR1 and CDR2 from the germline V gene are SEHNR and FQNEAQ (reference sequence). The length of the CDR3 is 15 residues. Here the CDR3 DNA reads TGTGCCAGCATCCGTACTAGCGCCCAAGGAGAGACCCAGTACTTC. Translation gives CASIRTSAQGETQYF.

This sequence joins TRBV4-3 and TRBJ1-1; D unresolved. The length of the CDR3 is 19 residues. Germline lookup yields CDR1 LGHNA and CDR2 YSLEER. Trimming stripped 0 bases from V and 0 bases from J, with 20 bases between. This CDR3 is CASSQDRGQAPWVNTEAFF. In DNA form, the CDR3 reads TGCGCCAGCAGCCAAGATCGTGGGCAGGCGCCTTGGGTGAACACTGAAGCTTTCTTT.

V gene TRBV19 combines with J gene TRBJ1-6, with 8 bases aligning to TRBD1. Germline CDR1 reads LNHDA; CDR2 reads SQIVND (reference sequence). Trimming cost V 7 bases and J 7 bases; bases outside gene matches: 9. The CDR3 sequence is 15 residues long. The CDR3 reads CASKPQGAMNSPLHF. In nucleotides, the CDR3 is TGTGCCAGTAAACCCCAGGGGGCGATGAATTCACCCCTCCACTTT. Based on the CDR3 plus reference TRBV19 and TRBJ1-6, the full variable domain is DGGITQSPKYLFRKEGQNVTLSCEQNLNHDAMYWYRQDPGQGLRLIYYSQIVNDFQKGDIAEGYSVSREKKESFPLTVTSAQKNPTAFYLCASKPQGAMNSPLHFGNGTRLTVT.

This clone was picked up one time. This rearrangement joins TRBV15 to TRBJ1-5, with TRBD1 identical over 7 bases. After removal of 6 bases from V and 8 bases from J, the junction contained 7 bases not matched to a gene. Germline CDR1 and CDR2: LNHNV and YYDKDF (reference sequence). The CDR3 loop spans 13 amino acids. CDR3 residues: CATSEDRFEPQHF. In DNA form, the CDR3 reads TGTGCCACCAGTGAGGACAGGTTCGAGCCCCAGCATTTT.

The CDR3 is CASSESKIAGSLNEQFF. CDR3 nucleotide sequence: TGCGCCAGCAGTGAGTCGAAGATAGCCGGGAGTTTAAATGAGCAGTTCTTC. The rearrangement joins TRBV10-1 to TRBJ2-1; D possibly corresponds to TRBD2 (6 bases). This CDR3 spans 17 amino acids. The V end lost 0 bases, the J end lost 7 bases, and 19 bases lay between the germline ends. Per the germline V gene, CDR1 is WNHNN and CDR2 is SYGVQD (reference sequence).

The chain has TRBV21-1 and TRBJ1-5. TRBV21-1 is given as a pseudogene. The CDR3 contains 17 residues. CDR3 DNA sequence: TGTGCCAGCAGCAAAATTTTTATATCCGGGAAGCATCAGCCCCAGCATTTT. As protein: CASSKIFISGKHQPQHF.

This clone was seen only once. The chain links TRBV10-3 to TRBJ2-1; possible D gene TRBD2, 5 bases. The germline gives CDR1 ENHRY, CDR2 SYGVKD. The V end lost 7 bases, the J end lost 5 bases, and 12 bases lay between the germline ends. The CDR3 contains 13 residues. The CDR3 region is CAITSLPDNEQFF. CDR3 in DNA: TGTGCCATCACTAGCCTCCCCGACAATGAGCAGTTCTTC.

The rearrangement links TRBV15 to TRBJ2-5, with 7 bases aligning to TRBD1. The germline CDR1 and CDR2 sequences are LNHNV and YYDKDF (reference sequence). With V trimmed by 4 bases and J by 6 bases, 8 bases remained unmatched. This CDR3 has 14 amino acids. This CDR3 is CATSIDRVRQTQYF. CDR3 nucleotides: TGTGCCACCAGCATAGACAGGGTCCGTCAGACCCAGTACTTC.

V is TRBV9 and J is TRBJ2-1, with 14 nucleotides matching TRBD2. Germline loops: CDR1 SGDLS, CDR2 YYNGEE. The CDR3 consists of 16 residues. Germline trimming cut 4 bases from V and 9 bases from J; bases unmatched to any gene: 9. The CDR3 region has the DNA TGTGCCAGCAGCACGTTGACTAGCGGGAGGGGAGGTGAGCAGTTCTTC. Its translation is CASSTLTSGRGGEQFF.